This TCR beta chain is drawn from a study of CD8 T cells in ankylosing spondylitis. Study-wide points: Reportedly, matched ankylosing spondylitis synovial fluid was significantly enriched for disease-linked clones. A number of the motif variants had already been described in reactive arthritis synovial fluid and blood. Blood from ankylosing spondylitis patients appeared to carry a characteristic roughly 8-variant TCR beta motif. Disease-linked clones proved CD8+ and comparatively uncommon in peripheral blood.

MiXCR, run by TCRdb on the 5' RACE reads, gives a single entry per CDR3 protein. The data contain over 700,000 distinct CDR3 sequences, roughly 20% of them seen just once; the ten biggest clones take up about a fifth. On this clonotype: Its antigen is unknown.

The junction had 5 bases not matched to a gene; V was cut back by 0 bases and J by 8 bases. Germline-derived CDR1 and CDR2 are MNHEY and SVGAGI. This CDR3 has 15 residues. This sequence joins TRBV6-5 and TRBJ2-1; 9 bases map to TRBD2. The sequenced sample was blood, either unsorted or a sorted T cell fraction (not recorded which). This clonotype originated in a male donor with ankylosing spondylitis. CDR3 sequence: CASSYSRGGRYEQFF. CDR3 DNA sequence: TGTGCCAGCAGTTACTCGCGGGGGGGTCGGTATGAGCAGTTCTTC.